This T cell receptor (beta chain) was captured by sequencing in a study of blood T cell repertoires in COVID-19 (dated by TCRdb to 2018 to 2020). Concerning the study at large: The collaborator samples originated in the United States, Italy and Spain and spanned the acute and convalescent phases of COVID-19. Where available, HLA class I and class II types were taken from metadata supplied by the sample provider and were not determined by assay-based typing. Deeply sampled blood TCRbeta repertoires from subjects exposed to, actively infected with, or recovered from COVID-19 were included in the dataset. Nearly every sample came with metadata listing a de-identified subject ID, COVID-19 status, age in years and sex. The prospective study material was composed of cDNA or gDNA derived from T cells, B-cell-depleted T cells, or PBMCs. Samples came from the ongoing ImmuneRACE study (first 160 participants) plus 1,254 subjects from 6 global collaborators. The repertoires were released in a freely available public database meant as a resource for research on the immune response to SARS-CoV-2. Results and caveats for the whole study, not just this receptor: The quantity of clinical and demographic metadata differed by source and by participant and was supplied without curation.

TCRbeta CDR3 regions were amplified from genomic DNA using the immunoSEQ Assay, a bias-controlled multiplex PCR. Concerning the study's data processing: Within the assay, amplification of reference gene primers was used to estimate how many nucleated cells each sample contained. To quantify the absolute abundance of each unique TCRbeta CDR3 rearrangement, sequence reads were collapsed and filtered. For each sample, productive Simpson clonality was calculated by taking the square root of Simpson's diversity index across productive rearrangements. The table was pulled from immuneACCESS by TCRdb, which kept in-frame rearrangements only. Such tables lose some clones; where checked, under half of the loss comes from unresolved V genes, and the rest has no known cause. The V and J calls and clone size were taken over from that table, and D and trimming were inferred from the DNA. Within this sample are some 390,000 clones, with over 85% of them counted one time only. The ten largest clones add up to about 1.7% of the sample.

Participants in the prospective study were aged roughly 18 to 100 years, lived in 24 United States geographic areas, and enrolled through a virtual design. To assign participants to cohorts, the prospective study relied on clinical history that participants themselves reported in a screening survey and a study questionnaire. ImmuneRACE Cohort 3 recovered participants were defined by two consecutive negative NP/OP PCR tests, healthcare professional clearance, or symptom resolution. In the prospective study, whole blood, serum and a nasopharyngeal or oropharyngeal swab were collected from each participant by mobile phlebotomists. Prospective study participants could optionally give additional blood draws and questionnaires over an approximately 2-month period. Prospective study blood samples were shipped either frozen or at room temperature before DNA extraction. Measured from the cysteine to the phenylalanine, the CDR3 is 16 residues long. CDR3 DNA only is kept here, 48 bases in frame from base 1. CDR1 and CDR2 are read off the germline V gene (reference sequence) as SEHNR and FQNEAQ. V lost 5 bases and J lost 5 bases; the stretch between them is 22 bases long.

To note about this clone: Its recognized antigen is unknown. The sample holds no much larger clone one base away, and base qualities are not on file.

Sequencing input: PBMCs or T cells enriched from blood (not recorded which). The receptor was derived from a woman aged 25 to 39 who had recovered from COVID-19. The chain joins TRBV7-9 to TRBJ2-7, with TRBD1 tentatively as D gene (6 bases match). The CDR3 region reads CASSEVGTLHDDEQYF. The nucleotides are TGTGCCAGCAGCGAAGTCGGGACACTCCACGACGACGAGCAGTACTTC.